This record concerns one T cell receptor beta chain sequence. Sequencing was performed with immunoSEQ multiplex PCR; in TCRdb, only in-frame clones are kept and a portion is missing. The sample yields under 15,000 clones, 65% to 85% seen once. This sample was included in a study of T cells after somatic rescue of genetic block. V was pared by 2 bases and J by 5 bases, with 14 bases of the junction left unmatched. Per germline, CDR1 GTSNPN and CDR2 SVGIG (reference sequence). The CDR3 has 16 residues. The source of this sequence is a boy under 18. What was sequenced was peripheral blood mononuclear cells (PBMCs). The rearrangement links TRBV30 to TRBJ1-1; 7 bases fit TRBD1. CDR3: CAWSSPEFSRGTEAFF. As DNA, the CDR3 is TGTGCCTGGAGTTCGCCCGAATTTTCCAGGGGGACTGAAGCTTTCTTT.